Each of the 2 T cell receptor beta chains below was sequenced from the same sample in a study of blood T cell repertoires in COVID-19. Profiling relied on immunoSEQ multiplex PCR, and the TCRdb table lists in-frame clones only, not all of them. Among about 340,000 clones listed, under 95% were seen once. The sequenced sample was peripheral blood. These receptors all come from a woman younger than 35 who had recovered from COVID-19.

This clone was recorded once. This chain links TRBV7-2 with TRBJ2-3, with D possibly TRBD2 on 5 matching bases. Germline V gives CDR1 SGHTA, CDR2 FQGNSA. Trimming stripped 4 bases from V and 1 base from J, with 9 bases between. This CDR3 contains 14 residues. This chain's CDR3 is CASSSVGGTDTQYF. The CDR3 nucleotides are TGTGCCAGCAGCTCCGTGGGAGGCACAGATACGCAGTATTTT.

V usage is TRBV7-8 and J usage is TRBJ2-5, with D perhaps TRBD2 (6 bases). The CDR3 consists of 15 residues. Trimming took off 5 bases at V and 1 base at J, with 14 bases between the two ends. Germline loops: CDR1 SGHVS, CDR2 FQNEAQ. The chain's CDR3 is CASSPRLGGQETQYF. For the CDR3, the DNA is TGTGCCAGCAGCCCACGGTTGGGGGGCCAAGAGACCCAGTACTTC.